This T cell receptor beta chain was captured in a study of blood T cell repertoires in COVID-19. About the research overall: Samples taken during acute and convalescent COVID-19 were collected in the United States, Italy and Spain. T cells, B-cell-depleted T cells, or PBMCs provided the cDNA or gDNA that served as material.

Per the original methods: Amplification with reference gene primers provided the estimates of nucleated cell counts. TCRdb's copy holds only in-frame clones and misses some; the assay was immunoSEQ multiplex PCR. V, J and clone size are taken as reported in that table, and D and trimming were inferred from the DNA itself. The sample carries approximately 150,000 clones, roughly 89% recorded once. Trimming took off 0 bases at V and 1 base at J, with 19 bases between the two ends. The CDR3 extends over 18 amino acids. CDR1 GTSNPN and CDR2 SVGIG come from the germline V gene (reference sequence). This sequence originates from a woman in her forties or fifties with active or convalescent COVID-19. The sequencing sample was made of peripheral blood. The chain links TRBV30 to TRBJ1-5, with D possibly TRBD1 on 5 matching bases. This chain's CDR3 is CAWSVDRTIGASNQPQHF. The CDR3 bases are TGTGCCTGGAGTGTTGATAGGACAATTGGTGCCAGCAATCAGCCCCAGCATTTT.